These 13 T cell receptor beta chains were sequenced from one sample in a study of monozygotic twins with inflammatory bowel disease. TCRdb reanalyzed the 5' RACE reads and collapses them to one entry per CDR3 protein, without DNA. The listing contains 190,000 or so distinct CDR3 sequences. The material sequenced was blood. The receptors here all came from a human donor with ulcerative colitis or Crohn's disease, or a healthy co-twin of an affected twin (not recorded which).

The CDR3: CASRTAGGLYNEQFF. The chain joins TRBV7-9 to TRBJ2-1; there is no DNA to check the TCRdb D call of TRBD2. Germline CDR1 is SEHNR and CDR2 is FQNEAQ (reference sequence). This CDR3 spans 15 amino acids.

The gene calls are TRBV7-9 and TRBJ2-3. The CDR3 has 13 amino acids. CDR1 and CDR2 (germline): SEHNR, FQNEAQ (reference sequence). The CDR3 here is CASSLAGSFKQYF. Variable domain in full (rest from reference TRBV7-9 and TRBJ2-3): DTGVSQNPRHKITKRGQNVTFRCDPISEHNRLYWYRQTLGQGPEFLTYFQNEAQLEKSRLLSDRFSAERPKGSFSTLEIQRTEQGDSAMYLCASSLAGSFKQYFGPGTRLTVL.

V is TRBV19 and J is TRBJ1-1. The CDR3 is 13 residues long. The germline V gene encodes CDR1 LNHDA and CDR2 SQIVND (reference sequence). CDR3 region: CASSMRPNTEAFF.

The CDR3 region is CASSPWDGDYGYTF. The V and J genes are TRBV18 and TRBJ1-2. The CDR3 consists of 14 residues. Looked up from germline, CDR1 is KGHSH and CDR2 is LQKENI.

The gene calls are TRBV5-1 and TRBJ1-2. The germline CDR1 and CDR2 sequences are SGHRS and YFSETQ. The CDR3 has 13 residues. CDR3 loop: CASSHGVDLGYTF.

The V gene is TRBV6-1, the J gene TRBJ2-2; TCRdb's D call, TRBD1, is unchecked because there is no DNA. The CDR3 is 17 amino acids. The germline gives CDR1 MNHNS, CDR2 SASEGT. The CDR3: CASNPGPGQGNTGELFF.

This sequence joins TRBV24-1 and TRBJ1-5; there is no DNA to check the TCRdb D call of TRBD1. CDR1 and CDR2 from the germline V gene are KGHDR and SFDVKD. CDR3 length: 17 residues. CDR3 protein: CATSDFPRTGADQPQHF.

The V gene is TRBV7-9, the J gene TRBJ1-3. Germline V lookup: CDR1 SEHNR, CDR2 FQNEAQ (reference sequence). CDR3 size: 13 residues. The CDR3 sequence is CASSPTQGNTIYF.

The chain carries TRBV29-1 and TRBJ1-1; TCRdb's assignment of TRBD1 cannot be checked, as there is no DNA. There are 13 residues in the CDR3. Germline V gene sequence: CDR1 SQVTM, CDR2 ANQGSEA. This chain's CDR3 is CSAPVLQGTEAFF.

The chain recombines TRBV20-1 with TRBJ1-5; TCRdb outputs TRBD1, but without DNA this stays unchecked. The CDR3 covers 14 residues. Looked up from germline, CDR1 is DFQATT and CDR2 is SNEGSKA (reference sequence). CDR3 loop: CSAIAGTDNQPQHF.

This chain connects TRBV7-6 to TRBJ2-5; without DNA, the TCRdb call of TRBD2 cannot be checked. The CDR3 is 15 amino acids. Germline lookup yields CDR1 SGHVS and CDR2 FNYEAQ. The CDR3 spells CASSPLAGGLETQYF.

The J gene is TRBJ2-5, the V gene TRBV3-1. Looked up from germline, CDR1 is LGHDT and CDR2 is YNNKEL (reference sequence). The CDR3 totals 16 residues. The CDR3 spells CASTFSPTQYQETQYF.

J is TRBJ1-1 and V is TRBV20-1; TCRdb proposes TRBD1, but this gene call is untestable without DNA. Germline loops: CDR1 DFQATT, CDR2 SNEGSKA (reference sequence). This CDR3 is built from 16 residues. The CDR3 here is CSASRPFGSPETEAFF.